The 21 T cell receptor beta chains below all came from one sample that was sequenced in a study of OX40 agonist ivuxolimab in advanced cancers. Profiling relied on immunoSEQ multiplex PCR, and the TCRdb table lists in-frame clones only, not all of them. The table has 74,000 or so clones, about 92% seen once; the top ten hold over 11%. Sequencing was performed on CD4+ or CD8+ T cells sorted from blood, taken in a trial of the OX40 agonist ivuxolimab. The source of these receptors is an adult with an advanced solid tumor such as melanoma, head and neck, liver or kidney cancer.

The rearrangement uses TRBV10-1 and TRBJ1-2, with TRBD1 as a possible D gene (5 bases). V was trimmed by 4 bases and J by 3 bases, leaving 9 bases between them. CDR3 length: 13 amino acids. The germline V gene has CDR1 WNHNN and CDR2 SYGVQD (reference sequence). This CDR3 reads CASSGAGDYGYTF. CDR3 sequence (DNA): TGCGCCAGCAGTGGTGCGGGGGACTATGGCTACACCTTC.

The CDR3 DNA reads as TGTGCCAGCAGCCTACGACCGGGACTAGAAGACACCGGGGAGCTGTTTTTT. Translated, it gives CASSLRPGLEDTGELFF. The chain uses TRBV11-2 and TRBJ2-2, with 8 bases matching TRBD2. V shed 5 bases, J shed 3 bases, and the junction held 11 bases outside the gene matches. Germline V CDR1 and CDR2: SGHAT, FQNNGV. CDR3 size: 17 residues.

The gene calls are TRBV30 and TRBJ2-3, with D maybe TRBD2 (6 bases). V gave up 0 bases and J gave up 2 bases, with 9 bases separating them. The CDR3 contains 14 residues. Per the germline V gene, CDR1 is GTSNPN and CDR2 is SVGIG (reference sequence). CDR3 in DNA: TGTGCCTGGAGTGTTAGCGGCCACACAGATACGCAGTATTTT. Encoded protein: CAWSVSGHTDTQYF.

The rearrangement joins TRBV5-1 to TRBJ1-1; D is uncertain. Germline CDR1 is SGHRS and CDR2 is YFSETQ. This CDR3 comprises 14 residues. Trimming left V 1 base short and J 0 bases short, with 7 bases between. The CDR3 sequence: CASSLPAMNTEAFF. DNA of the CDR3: TGCGCCAGCAGCTTGCCGGCCATGAACACTGAAGCTTTCTTT.

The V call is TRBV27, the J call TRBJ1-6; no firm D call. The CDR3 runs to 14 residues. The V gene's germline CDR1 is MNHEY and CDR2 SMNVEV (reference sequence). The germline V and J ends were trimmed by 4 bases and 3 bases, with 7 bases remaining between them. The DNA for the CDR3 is TGTGCCAGCAGTTACCTGGACTATAATTCACCCCTCCACTTT. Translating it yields CASSYLDYNSPLHF.

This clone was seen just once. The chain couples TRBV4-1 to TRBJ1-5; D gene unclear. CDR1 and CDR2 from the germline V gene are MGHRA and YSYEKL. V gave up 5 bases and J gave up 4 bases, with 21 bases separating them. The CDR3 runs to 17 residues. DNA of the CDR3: TGCGCCAGCAGCATCCCCGGACCAAAAGTGGGTAATCAGCCCCAGCATTTT. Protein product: CASSIPGPKVGNQPQHF.

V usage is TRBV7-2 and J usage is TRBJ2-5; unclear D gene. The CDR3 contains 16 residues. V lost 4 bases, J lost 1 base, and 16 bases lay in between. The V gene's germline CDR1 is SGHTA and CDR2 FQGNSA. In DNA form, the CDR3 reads TGTGCCAGCAGCTACACCGGGTGGAACCCCCAAGAGACCCAGTACTTC. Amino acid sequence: CASSYTGWNPQETQYF.

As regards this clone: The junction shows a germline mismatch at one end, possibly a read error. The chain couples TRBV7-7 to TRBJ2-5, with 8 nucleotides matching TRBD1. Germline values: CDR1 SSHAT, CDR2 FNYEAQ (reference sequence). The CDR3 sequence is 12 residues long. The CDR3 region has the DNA TGTGCTAGCAGCCCATCGACAGGGGTTCAGTACTTC. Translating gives CASSPSTGVQYF.

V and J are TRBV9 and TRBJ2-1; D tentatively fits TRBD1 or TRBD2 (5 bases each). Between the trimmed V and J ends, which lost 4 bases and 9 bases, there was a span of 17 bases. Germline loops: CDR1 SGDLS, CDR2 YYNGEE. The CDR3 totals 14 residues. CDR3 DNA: TGTGCCAGCAGCACAACGAGTTCGGGACCTGAGCAGTTCTTC. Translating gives CASSTTSSGPEQFF.

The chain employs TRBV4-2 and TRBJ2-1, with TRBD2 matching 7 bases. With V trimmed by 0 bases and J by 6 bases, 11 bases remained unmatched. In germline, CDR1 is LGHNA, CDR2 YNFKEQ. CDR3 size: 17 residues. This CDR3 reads CASSQDRDYYRPNEQFF. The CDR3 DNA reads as TGTGCCAGCAGCCAAGATAGGGACTACTATCGACCCAATGAGCAGTTCTTC.

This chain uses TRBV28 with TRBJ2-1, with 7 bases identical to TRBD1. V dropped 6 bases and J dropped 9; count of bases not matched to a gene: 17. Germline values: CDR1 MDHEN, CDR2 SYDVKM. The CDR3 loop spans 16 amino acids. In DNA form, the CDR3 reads TGTGCCAGCAGCCTCCGACAGGGCCCAATGTATGGTGAGCAGTTCTTC. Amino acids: CASSLRQGPMYGEQFF.

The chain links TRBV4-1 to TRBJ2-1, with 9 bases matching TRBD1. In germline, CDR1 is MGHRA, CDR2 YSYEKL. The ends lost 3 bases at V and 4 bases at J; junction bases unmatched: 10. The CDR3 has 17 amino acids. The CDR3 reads CASSQAYGTGLYNEQFF. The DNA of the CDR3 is TGCGCCAGCAGCCAGGCATACGGGACAGGGCTTTACAATGAGCAGTTCTTC.

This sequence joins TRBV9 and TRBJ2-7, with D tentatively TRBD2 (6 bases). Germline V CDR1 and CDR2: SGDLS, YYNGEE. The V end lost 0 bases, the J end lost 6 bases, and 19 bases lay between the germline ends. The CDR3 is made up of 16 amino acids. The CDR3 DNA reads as TGTGCCAGCAGCGTAGACCCTTCCGGGAGAGGCTCCGAGCAGTACTTC. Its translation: CASSVDPSGRGSEQYF.

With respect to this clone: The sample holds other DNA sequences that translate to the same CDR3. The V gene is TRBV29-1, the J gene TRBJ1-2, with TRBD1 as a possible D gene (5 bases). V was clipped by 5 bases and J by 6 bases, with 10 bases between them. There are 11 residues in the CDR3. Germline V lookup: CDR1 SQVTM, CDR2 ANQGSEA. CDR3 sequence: CSVQTRDGYTF. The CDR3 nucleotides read TGCAGCGTTCAAACCAGGGATGGCTACACCTTC.

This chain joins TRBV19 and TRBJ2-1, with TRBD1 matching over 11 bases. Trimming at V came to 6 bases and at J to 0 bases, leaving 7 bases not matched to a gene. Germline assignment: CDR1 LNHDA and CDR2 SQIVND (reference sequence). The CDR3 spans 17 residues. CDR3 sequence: CASRTPGQGGSYNEQFF. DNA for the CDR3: TGTGCCAGTAGGACACCGGGACAGGGGGGCTCCTACAATGAGCAGTTCTTC.

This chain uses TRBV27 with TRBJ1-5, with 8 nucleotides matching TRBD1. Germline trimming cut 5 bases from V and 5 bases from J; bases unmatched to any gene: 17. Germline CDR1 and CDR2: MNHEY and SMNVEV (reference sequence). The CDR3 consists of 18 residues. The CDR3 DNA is TGTGCCAGCAGTCCCATCCCACCCGACAGGGGAGGGTATCAGCCCCAGCATTTT. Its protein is CASSPIPPDRGGYQPQHF.

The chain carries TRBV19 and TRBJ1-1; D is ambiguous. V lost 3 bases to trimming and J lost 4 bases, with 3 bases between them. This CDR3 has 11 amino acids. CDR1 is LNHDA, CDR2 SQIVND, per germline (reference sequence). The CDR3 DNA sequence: TGTGCCAGTAGTATGGGCACTGAAGCTTTCTTT. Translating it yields CASSMGTEAFF. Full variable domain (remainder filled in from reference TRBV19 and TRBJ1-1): DGGITQSPKYLFRKEGQNVTLSCEQNLNHDAMYWYRQDPGQGLRLIYYSQIVNDFQKGDIAEGYSVSREKKESFPLTVTSAQKNPTAFYLCASSMGTEAFFGQGTRLTVV.

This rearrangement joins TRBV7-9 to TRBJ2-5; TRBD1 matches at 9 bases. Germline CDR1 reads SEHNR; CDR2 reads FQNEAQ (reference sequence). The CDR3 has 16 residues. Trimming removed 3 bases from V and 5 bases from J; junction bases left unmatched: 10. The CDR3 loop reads CASSFHRGRLGETQYF. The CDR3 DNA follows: TGTGCCAGCAGCTTCCACAGGGGGCGCTTGGGGGAGACCCAGTACTTC.

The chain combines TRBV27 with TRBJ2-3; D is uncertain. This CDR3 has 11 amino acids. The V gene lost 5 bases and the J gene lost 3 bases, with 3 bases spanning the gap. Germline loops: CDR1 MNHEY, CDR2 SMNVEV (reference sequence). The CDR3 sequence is CASSATDTQYF. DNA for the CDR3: TGTGCCAGCAGTGCGACAGATACGCAGTATTTT.

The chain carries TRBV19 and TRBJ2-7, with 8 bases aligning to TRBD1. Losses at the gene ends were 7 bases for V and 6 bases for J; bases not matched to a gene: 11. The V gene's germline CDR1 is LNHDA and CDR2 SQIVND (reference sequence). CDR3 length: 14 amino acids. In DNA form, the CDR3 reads TGTGCCAGTACCTATCGAGCAGGGGGCGTCGAGCAGTACTTC. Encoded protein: CASTYRAGGVEQYF.

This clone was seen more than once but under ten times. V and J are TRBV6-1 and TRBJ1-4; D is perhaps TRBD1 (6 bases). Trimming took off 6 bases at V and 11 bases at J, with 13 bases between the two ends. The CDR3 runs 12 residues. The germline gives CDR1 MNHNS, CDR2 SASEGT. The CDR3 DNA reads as TGTGCCAGCAGCCTGGACAGAGGGAAACTGTTTTTT. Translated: CASSLDRGKLFF.